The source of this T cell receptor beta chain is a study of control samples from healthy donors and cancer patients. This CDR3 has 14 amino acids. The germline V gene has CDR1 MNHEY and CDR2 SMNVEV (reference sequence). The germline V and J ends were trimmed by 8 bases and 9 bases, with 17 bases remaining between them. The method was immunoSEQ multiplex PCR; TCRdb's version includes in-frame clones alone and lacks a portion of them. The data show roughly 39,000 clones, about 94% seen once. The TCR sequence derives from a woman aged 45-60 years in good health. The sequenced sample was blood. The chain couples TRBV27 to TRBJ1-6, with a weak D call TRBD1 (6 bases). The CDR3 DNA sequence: TGTGCCAGCCTCGGCACAGTAGGGGGTTCACCCCTCCACTTT. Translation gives CASLGTVGGSPLHF.